This TCR beta chain originates from a study of PD-1 blockade in classical Hodgkin lymphoma. Points from the study as a whole: Excluded were patients who started nivolumab under 1 year after ASCT, a group that had lower diversity. Baseline TCR diversity was reportedly lower in newly diagnosed patients than healthy donors.

Germline V gene data show CDR1 as MNHEY and CDR2 as SMNVEV (reference sequence). This CDR3 is built from 14 residues. V was cut by 5 bases and J by 8 bases, with 19 bases left in between. Assay used: immunoSEQ multiplex PCR; TCRdb lists only in-frame clones, some missing. The table has 96,000 or so clones, 85% to 95% seen once. As regards this clone: Its antigen is undetermined.

Documented time point: cycle 4 day 1 (C4D1), after about 6 weeks of nivolumab. Relapse was seen in all patients after autologous stem cell transplantation, and brentuximab vedotin exposure was variable. V and J are TRBV27 and TRBJ2-7; D is undetermined. The sequencing here drew on peripheral blood mononuclear cells (PBMCs), taken before the fourth cycle of nivolumab. This receptor was identified in a human donor with classical Hodgkin lymphoma. The CDR3 sequence is CASSLRRTYDKQYF. In nucleotides, the CDR3 is TGTGCCAGCAGTCTGAGGCGGACCTACGATAAGCAGTACTTC.